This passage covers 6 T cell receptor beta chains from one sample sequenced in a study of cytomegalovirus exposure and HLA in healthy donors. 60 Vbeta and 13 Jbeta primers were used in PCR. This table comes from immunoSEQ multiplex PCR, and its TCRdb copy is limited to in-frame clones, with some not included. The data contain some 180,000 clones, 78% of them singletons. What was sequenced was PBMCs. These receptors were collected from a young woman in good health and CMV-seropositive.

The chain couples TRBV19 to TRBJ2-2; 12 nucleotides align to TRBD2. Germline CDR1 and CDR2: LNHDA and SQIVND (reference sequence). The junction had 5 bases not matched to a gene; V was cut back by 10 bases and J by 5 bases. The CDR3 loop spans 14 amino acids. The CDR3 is CATRLAGGTGELFF. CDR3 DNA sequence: TGTGCCACTAGGCTAGCGGGGGGGACCGGGGAGCTGTTTTTT.

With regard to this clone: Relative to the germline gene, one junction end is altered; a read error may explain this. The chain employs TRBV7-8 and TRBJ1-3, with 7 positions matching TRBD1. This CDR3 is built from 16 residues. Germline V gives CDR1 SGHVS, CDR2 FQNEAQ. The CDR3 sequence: CASSSRMTGLRNPIYF. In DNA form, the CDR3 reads TGTGCCAGCAGCTCCCGTATGACAGGGTTGAGAAACCCCATATATTTT.

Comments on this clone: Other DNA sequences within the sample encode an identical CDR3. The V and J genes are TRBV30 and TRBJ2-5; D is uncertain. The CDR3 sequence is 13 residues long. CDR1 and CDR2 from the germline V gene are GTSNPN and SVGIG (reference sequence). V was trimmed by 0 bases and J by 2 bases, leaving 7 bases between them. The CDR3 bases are TGTGCCTGGAGTGTGAGACTTCAAGAGACCCAGTACTTC. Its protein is CAWSVRLQETQYF.

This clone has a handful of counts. CDR3 nucleotides: TGTGCCAGCAGTTCAAATGATTCACCCCTCCACTTT. This codes for CASSSNDSPLHF. The chain links TRBV6-5 to TRBJ1-6; the D is unclear. Germline CDR1 and CDR2: MNHEY and SVGAGI. The CDR3 runs to 12 residues. V was clipped by 4 bases and J by 8 bases, with 6 bases between them.

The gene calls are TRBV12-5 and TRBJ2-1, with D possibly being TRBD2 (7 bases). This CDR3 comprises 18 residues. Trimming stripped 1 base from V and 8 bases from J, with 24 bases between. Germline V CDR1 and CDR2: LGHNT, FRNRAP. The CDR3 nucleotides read TGTGCTAGTGGTTTGGCCGCCCTGGGGGGGGCCTTTACCTATGAGCAGTTCTTC. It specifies CASGLAALGGAFTYEQFF.

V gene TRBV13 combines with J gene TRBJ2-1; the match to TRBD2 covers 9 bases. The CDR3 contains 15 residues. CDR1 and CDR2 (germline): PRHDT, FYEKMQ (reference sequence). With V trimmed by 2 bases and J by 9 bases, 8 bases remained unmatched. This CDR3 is CASSLWREGRTEQFF. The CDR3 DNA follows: TGTGCCAGCAGCTTATGGCGGGAGGGCCGTACTGAGCAGTTCTTC.